This T cell receptor (beta chain) stems from a study of blood T cell repertoires in COVID-19. Sequenced by immunoSEQ multiplex PCR; TCRdb stores in-frame clones only, minus some. The table records 75,000 to 100,000 clones, less than 90% of them present only once. The CDR3 totals 13 residues. Germline V gives CDR1 SGHDT, CDR2 YYEEEE. V was cut by 0 bases and J by 4 bases, with 7 bases left in between. This clone was picked up one time. V usage is TRBV5-6 and J usage is TRBJ1-2, with TRBD1 as a possible D gene (5 bases). The receptor was isolated from a man older than 75 with acute or convalescent COVID-19. Sequenced input: peripheral blood. The CDR3 region has the DNA TGTGCCAGCAGCTTGGACAGGACCTATGGCTACACCTTC. Protein sequence: CASSLDRTYGYTF.